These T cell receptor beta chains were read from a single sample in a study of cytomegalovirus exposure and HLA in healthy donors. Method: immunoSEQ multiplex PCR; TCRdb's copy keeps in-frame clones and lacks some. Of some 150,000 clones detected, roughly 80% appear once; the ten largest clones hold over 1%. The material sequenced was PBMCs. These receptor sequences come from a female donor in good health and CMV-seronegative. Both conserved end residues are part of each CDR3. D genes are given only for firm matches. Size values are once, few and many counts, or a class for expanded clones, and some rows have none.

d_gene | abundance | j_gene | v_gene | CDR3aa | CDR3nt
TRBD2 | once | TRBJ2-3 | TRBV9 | CASSLSGKGSTTDTQYF | TGTGCCAGCAGCCTTAGCGGGAAGGGAAGTACCACAGATACGCAGTATTTT
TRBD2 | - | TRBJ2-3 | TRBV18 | CASSLSGSGADTQYF | TGTGCCAGCTCACTTAGCGGGAGTGGCGCAGATACGCAGTATTTT
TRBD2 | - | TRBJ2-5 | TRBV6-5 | CASSRGSEGETQYF | TGTGCCAGCAGTCGCGGGAGTGAAGGGGAGACCCAGTACTTC
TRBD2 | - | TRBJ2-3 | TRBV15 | CATSGRTSGSEDTQYF | TGTGCCACCAGCGGGAGGACTAGCGGGAGTGAAGATACGCAGTATTTT
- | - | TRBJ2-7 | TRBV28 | CASSRGEQYF | TGTGCCAGCAGCCGGGGAGAGCAGTACTTC
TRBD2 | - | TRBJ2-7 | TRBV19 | CASSPVTSGASSYEQYF | TGTGCCAGTAGTCCCGTTACTAGCGGGGCGAGCTCCTACGAGCAGTACTTC
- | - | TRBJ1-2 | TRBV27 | CASSLYGRGTNYGYTF | TGTGCCAGCAGTTTATACGGGAGGGGAACAAACTATGGCTACACCTTC
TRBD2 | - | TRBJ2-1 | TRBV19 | CASQAGGRDREQFF | TGTGCCAGTCAGGCAGGCGGGAGGGATCGGGAGCAGTTCTTC
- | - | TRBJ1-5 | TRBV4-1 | CVSSQRGQPQHF | TGCGTCAGCAGCCAACGAGGACAGCCCCAGCATTTT
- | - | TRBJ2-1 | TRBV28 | CASSLIDNEQFF | TGTGCCAGCAGTTTAATAGACAATGAGCAGTTCTTC
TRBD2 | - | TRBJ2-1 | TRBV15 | CATSRDLTGGPYNEQFF | TGTGCCACCAGCAGAGATCTAACGGGAGGGCCCTACAATGAGCAGTTCTTC
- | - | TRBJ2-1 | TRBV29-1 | CSGGASSYNEQFF | TGCAGCGGGGGAGCGAGCTCCTACAATGAGCAGTTCTTC
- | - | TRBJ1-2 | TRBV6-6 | CASRNLGGEYGYTF | TGTGCCAGCAGGAATCTGGGTGGGGAGTATGGCTACACCTTC
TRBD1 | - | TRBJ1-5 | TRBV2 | CASLSGGSQPQHF | TGTGCCAGCCTCTCAGGGGGCAGTCAGCCCCAGCATTTT
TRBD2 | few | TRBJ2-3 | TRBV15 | CATGDRRESADTQYF | TGTGCCACCGGGGATAGGCGGGAGAGCGCAGATACGCAGTATTTT
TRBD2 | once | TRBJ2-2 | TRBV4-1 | CASSQGRLAEITMAGELFF | TGCGCCAGCAGCCAAGGGCGACTAGCGGAGATAACTATGGCCGGGGAGCTGTTTTTT
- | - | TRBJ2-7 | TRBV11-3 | CASSLGDMNEQYF | TGTGCCAGCAGCTTAGGGGACATGAACGAGCAGTACTTC
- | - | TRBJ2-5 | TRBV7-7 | CASSLAGGYQETQYF | TGTGCCAGCAGCTTAGCAGGCGGCTACCAAGAGACCCAGTACTTC
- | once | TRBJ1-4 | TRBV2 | CASSEAREDMAEKLFF | TGTGCCAGCAGTGAAGCAAGAGAAGACATGGCGGAAAAACTGTTTTTT
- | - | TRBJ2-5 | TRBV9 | CASSVAGQETQYF | TGTGCCAGCAGCGTAGCGGGTCAAGAGACCCAGTACTTC
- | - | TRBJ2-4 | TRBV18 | CASSYNREIQYF | TGTGCCAGCTCATATAACAGGGAAATTCAGTACTTC
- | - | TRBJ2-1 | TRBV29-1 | CSGERSSSYNEQFF | TGCAGCGGGGAGCGGTCGAGCTCCTACAATGAGCAGTTCTTC
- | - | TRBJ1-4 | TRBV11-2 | CASSFGSQGMREKLFF | TGTGCCAGCAGCTTTGGCTCCCAGGGGATGAGGGAAAAACTGTTTTTT
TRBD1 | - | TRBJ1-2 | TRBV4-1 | CASSQERGPYGYTF | TGCGCCAGCAGCCAAGAGAGGGGGCCCTATGGCTACACCTTC
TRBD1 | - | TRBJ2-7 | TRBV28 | CASSPLTGSGYEQYF | TGTGCCAGCAGTCCCCTGACAGGGTCCGGCTACGAGCAGTACTTC
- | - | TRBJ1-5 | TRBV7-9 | CASSFGVGNQPQHF | TGTGCCAGCAGTTTCGGGGTAGGCAATCAGCCCCAGCATTTT
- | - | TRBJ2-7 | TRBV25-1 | CASSEGGREYEQYF | TGTGCCAGCAGTGAGGGGGGGCGGGAGTACGAGCAGTACTTC
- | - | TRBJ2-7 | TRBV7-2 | CASSLVVRDEQYF | TGTGCCAGCAGCTTAGTCGTCCGGGACGAGCAGTACTTC
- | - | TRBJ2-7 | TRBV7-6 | CASSSGVTPYEQYF | TGTGCCAGCAGCTCAGGGGTTACGCCCTACGAGCAGTACTTC